This TCR beta chain was sequenced during a study of regulatory T cells in long-lasting Graves disease. Study-wide results and caveats: Among the persistent patients, some 2,900 public clonotypes were shared, more than the approximately 1,000 shared among new patients. Because few samples were included, accuracy may have been lower. Newly diagnosed Graves' patients had higher TCR diversity than persistent ones. Persistent cases favored TRBV28, TRBJ1-2 and TRBJ2-5.

The time point is: persistent/refractory GD, antithyroid drugs over 5 years with positive TRAb. TCR sequences were obtained from RNA taken from PBMCs. Through Arm-PCR of CDR3 regions and iRepertoire HTBI primers, TCR beta libraries were built. From the multiplex PCR reads, TCRdb called clonotypes with MiXCR, one entry per CDR3 protein. The sample records 430,000 or so distinct CDR3 sequences, 21% being singletons. This clonotype was counted many times. Its target is unknown. V shed 1 base and J 5 bases; nucleotides not matched to a gene: 12. The CDR3 spans 17 residues. The J gene is TRBJ2-5, the V gene TRBV12-3 or TRBV12-4, with TRBD2 matching over 8 bases. The receptor was isolated from a female donor with Graves disease. Specimen: peripheral blood mononuclear cells (PBMCs), collected when the disease was refractory, from a patient treated with antithyroid drugs. CDR3 region: CASSLGWNGRAGETQYF. CDR3 nucleotide sequence: TGTGCCAGCAGTTTAGGGTGGAACGGGAGGGCCGGGGAGACCCAGTACTTC.